Below are 24 T cell receptor beta chains sequenced from a single sample in a study of T cell responses to AZD1222 COVID-19 vaccine. This table comes from immunoSEQ multiplex PCR, and its TCRdb copy is limited to in-frame clones, with some not included. The sample yields some 170,000 clones, 90% to 95% seen once. Sample: peripheral blood, taken on day 0 of AZD1222 vaccination. These receptor sequences come from an adult in good health.

The chain uses TRBV9 and TRBJ2-1, with a tentative D call TRBD2 (7 bases). Per germline, CDR1 SGDLS and CDR2 YYNGEE. The CDR3 totals 14 residues. V was trimmed by 6 bases and J by 6 bases, leaving 16 bases between them. CDR3 nucleotide sequence: TGTGCCAGCACCCTGGGGGGGCGAGGCAATGAGCAGTTCTTC. Its protein is CASTLGGRGNEQFF.

This clone was counted only a few times. The rearrangement uses TRBV5-1 and TRBJ1-1, with D unresolved. Germline V CDR1 and CDR2: SGHRS, YFSETQ. V was trimmed by 2 bases and J by 3 bases, leaving 11 bases between them. This CDR3 has 14 residues. The CDR3 loop reads CASSFGNLHTEAFF. The CDR3 DNA reads TGCGCCAGCAGCTTCGGGAACCTACACACTGAAGCTTTCTTT.

The rearrangement links TRBV19 to TRBJ1-5, with 7 nucleotides matching TRBD1. The V gene end was trimmed by 4 bases and the J gene end by 2 bases; junction bases not matched to a gene: 5. From germline, CDR1 is LNHDA and CDR2 SQIVND (reference sequence). This CDR3 has 15 residues. CDR3 in amino acids: CASSSWTGGNQPQHF. In DNA, the CDR3 is TGTGCCAGTAGTAGTTGGACAGGAGGCAATCAGCCCCAGCATTTT.

CDR3 amino acids: CSVAGQMNTEAFF. CDR3 sequence (DNA): TGCAGCGTGGCGGGACAAATGAACACTGAAGCTTTCTTT. The chain has TRBV29-1 and TRBJ1-1; possibly TRBD1 for D (6 bases). The CDR3 sequence is 13 residues long. With 6 bases removed from V and 0 bases from J, the gap between germline ends came to 11 bases. Per the germline V gene, CDR1 is SQVTM and CDR2 is ANQGSEA.

The sample holds one count of this clone. The chain combines TRBV5-1 with TRBJ1-1; 10 bases line up with TRBD1. There are 13 residues in the CDR3. The V gene end was trimmed by 3 bases and the J gene end by 4 bases; junction bases not matched to a gene: 0. Germline CDR1 SGHRS, CDR2 YFSETQ. The CDR3 bases are TGCGCCAGCAGCTGGGACAGGGGCACTGAAGCTTTCTTT. This encodes CASSWDRGTEAFF.

The V and J genes are TRBV10-3 and TRBJ1-2, with TRBD1 matching over 7 bases. The J segment lost 5 bases and the V segment lost 6 bases, leaving 9 bases of the junction unmatched. CDR1 and CDR2 (germline): ENHRY, SYGVKD. The CDR3 runs 14 residues. The DNA of the CDR3 is TGTGCCATCAGCTCGACAGGGTATCCTTATGGCTACACCTTC. It codes for CAISSTGYPYGYTF.

The chain recombines TRBV5-1 with TRBJ2-7; 10 bases are a match to TRBD2. J was trimmed by 7 bases and V by 2 bases; bases with no gene match: 9. CDR3 size: 15 residues. In germline, CDR1 is SGHRS, CDR2 YFSETQ. The CDR3 DNA follows: TGCGCCAGCAGCTTAGGGCTAGCGGGAGCGGGAGAGCAGTACTTC. Translating it yields CASSLGLAGAGEQYF.

This rearrangement joins TRBV5-5 to TRBJ2-3, with D perhaps given as TRBD1 or TRBD2 (5 bases each). The CDR3 runs to 14 residues. Trimming removed 2 bases from V and 1 base from J, with 8 bases in between. The germline CDR1 and CDR2 sequences are SGHKS and YYEKEE (reference sequence). CDR3 nucleotides: TGTGCCAGCAGCTTACAGGAGGGCACAGATACGCAGTATTTT. Translation gives CASSLQEGTDTQYF.

The chain combines TRBV7-9 with TRBJ2-7; no firm D call. Looked up from germline, CDR1 is SEHNR and CDR2 is FQNEAQ (reference sequence). The ends were cut back, 5 bases at V and 0 bases at J, with 5 bases in the middle. The CDR3 contains 12 residues. CDR3 in DNA: TGTGCCAGCAGCCATGCCTCCTACGAGCAGTACTTC. Encoded protein: CASSHASYEQYF.

This clone was observed a handful of times. This chain connects TRBV3-1 (or the pseudogene TRBV3-2) to TRBJ1-5; TRBD1 is a possible D gene (6 bases). There are 13 residues in the CDR3. V lost 4 bases to trimming and J lost 7 bases, with 11 bases between them. The V gene's germline CDR1 is LGHDT and CDR2 YNNKEL (reference sequence). The CDR3 bases are TGTGCCAGCAGCCTAGGGGGTGGCCAGCCCCAGCATTTT. Protein sequence: CASSLGGGQPQHF.

The genes are TRBV29-1 and TRBJ1-1; D is undetermined. V was pared by 7 bases and J by 0 bases, with 6 bases between. CDR1 is SQVTM and CDR2 is ANQGSEA in the germline V gene. This CDR3 is 11 amino acids long. The CDR3 DNA is TGCAGCGGGTATTTGAACACTGAAGCTTTCTTT. It codes for CSGYLNTEAFF. Full variable domain (remainder filled in from reference TRBV29-1 and TRBJ1-1): SAVISQKPSRDICQRGTSLTIQCQVDSQVTMMFWYRQQPGQSLTLIATANQGSEATYESGFVIDKFPISRPNLTFSTLTVSNMSPEDSSIYLCSGYLNTEAFFGQGTRLTVV.

This rearrangement joins TRBV6-5 to TRBJ1-6; D is undetermined. The CDR3 spans 15 residues. Germline CDR1 MNHEY, CDR2 SVGAGI. Trimming took 0 bases from V and 6 from J, leaving 9 bases between them. CDR3 in amino acids: CASSYSIRGNSPLHF. For the CDR3, the DNA is TGTGCCAGCAGTTACTCGATACGGGGTAATTCACCCCTCCACTTT.

The gene calls are TRBV11-3 and TRBJ2-1; 9 bases fit TRBD2. Per the germline V gene, CDR1 is SGHNT and CDR2 is YENEEA. With 5 bases clipped from V and 9 bases from J, the junction kept 8 bases outside the gene matches. The CDR3 consists of 14 residues. The DNA for the CDR3 is TGTGCCAGCAGCCGATTAGCGGGAGTTGGTGAGCAGTTCTTC. Encoded protein: CASSRLAGVGEQFF.

V is TRBV7-6 and J is TRBJ2-2; D call uncertain. CDR1 and CDR2 (germline): SGHVS, FNYEAQ. The V and J ends lost 3 bases and 6 bases respectively, with 11 bases between them. The CDR3 is 14 amino acids. The CDR3 is CASSLAEAPGELFF. CDR3 bases: TGTGCCAGCAGCTTGGCAGAGGCCCCCGGGGAGCTGTTTTTT.

V usage is TRBV5-1 and J usage is TRBJ1-1, with TRBD1 matching over 8 bases. The CDR3 length is 16 residues. The trim removed 2 bases at V and 5 bases at J, leaving 11 bases unmatched. Per the germline V gene, CDR1 is SGHRS and CDR2 is YFSETQ. CDR3 bases: TGCGCCAGCAGCTTTATAACGCAGGGGGCGCGGACTGAAGCTTTCTTT. This translates into CASSFITQGARTEAFF. The variable domain in full, completed from reference TRBV5-1 and TRBJ1-1, reads KAGVTQTPRYLIKTRGQQVTLSCSPISGHRSVSWYQQTPGQGLQFLFEYFSETQRNKGNFPGRFSGRQFSNSRSEMNVSTLELGDSALYLCASSFITQGARTEAFFGQGTRLTVV.

The chain couples TRBV27 to TRBJ2-1; weak D call: TRBD2 (7 bases). V was clipped by 6 bases and J by 8 bases, with 23 bases between them. CDR3 size: 16 residues. CDR1 is MNHEY, CDR2 SMNVEV, per germline (reference sequence). The CDR3 nucleotides read TGTGCCAGCAGCCTAGTAGGGGGGGAGCTTGTAGATGAGCAGTTCTTC. This sequence encodes CASSLVGGELVDEQFF.

In nucleotides, the CDR3 is TGTGCCAGCAGCTTCACCGGGGGAGGATCACCCCTCCACTTT. It is translated as CASSFTGGGSPLHF. This sequence joins TRBV7-9 and TRBJ1-6; D is perhaps TRBD1 (5 bases). Trimming removed 3 bases from V and 10 bases from J, with 13 bases in between. The CDR3 extends over 14 amino acids. CDR1 is SEHNR, CDR2 FQNEAQ, per germline (reference sequence). Full variable domain (rest looked up from reference TRBV7-9 and TRBJ1-6): DTGVSQNPRHKITKRGQNVTFRCDPISEHNRLYWYRQTLGQGPEFLTYFQNEAQLEKSRLLSDRFSAERPKGSFSTLEIQRTEQGDSAMYLCASSFTGGGSPLHFGNGTRLTVT.

The V and J genes are TRBV29-1 and TRBJ2-1; 7 bases map to TRBD1. Germline V gene data show CDR1 as SQVTM and CDR2 as ANQGSEA. Trimming at V came to 5 bases and at J to 1 base, leaving 2 bases not matched to a gene. CDR3 length: 13 amino acids. The CDR3 nucleotides are TGCAGCGTTCGACAGGGATCCTACAATGAGCAGTTCTTC. This sequence encodes CSVRQGSYNEQFF.

CDR3 nucleotides: TGCGCCAGCAGCTTACTGCGAGTACAGGGCGTTGGAGAGCAGTACTTC. Amino acids: CASSLLRVQGVGEQYF. The chain carries TRBV5-1 and TRBJ2-7; D is perhaps TRBD1 (6 bases). V dropped 2 bases and J dropped 7 bases, with 22 bases sitting between them. This CDR3 is 16 amino acids long. Germline V gene data show CDR1 as SGHRS and CDR2 as YFSETQ.

The rearrangement links TRBV18 to TRBJ2-1; no definite D call. The V and J ends lost 1 base and 0 bases respectively, with 13 bases between them. This CDR3 has 17 residues. The germline V gene encodes CDR1 KGHSH and CDR2 LQKENI. Here the CDR3 reads CASSPRAARSSYNEQFF. In DNA, the CDR3 is TGTGCCAGCTCACCACGTGCAGCCAGGAGCTCCTACAATGAGCAGTTCTTC.

CDR3 bases: TGTGCCAGCAGCAGGGACAGGGGAGTAAATCAGCCCCAGCATTTT. Encoded protein: CASSRDRGVNQPQHF. This chain links TRBV2 with TRBJ1-5; 10 positions match TRBD1. Germline V gene lookup returns CDR1 SNHLY and CDR2 FYNNEI. With V trimmed by 6 bases and J by 4 bases, 6 bases remained unmatched. The CDR3 totals 15 residues. The full variable domain, completed using reference TRBV2 and TRBJ1-5, is EPEVTQTPSHQVTQMGQEVILRCVPISNHLYFYWYRQILGQKVEFLVSFYNNEISEKSEIFDDQFSVERPDGSNFTLKIRSTKLEDSAMYFCASSRDRGVNQPQHFGDGTRLSIL.

This chain joins TRBV5-1 and TRBJ1-6, with D possibly TRBD1 on 6 matching bases. CDR1 is SGHRS and CDR2 is YFSETQ in the germline V gene. CDR3 length: 16 residues. Trimming pared 4 bases from V and 10 bases from J, leaving 21 bases between. The CDR3 reads CASSPQRDTGSSPLHF. In DNA form, the CDR3 reads TGCGCCAGCAGCCCGCAACGGGACACGGGGTCCTCACCCCTCCACTTT.

The chain uses TRBV3-1 (or the pseudogene TRBV3-2) and TRBJ1-4; D remains ambiguous. CDR1 LGHDT and CDR2 YNNKEL come from the germline V gene (reference sequence). V lost 1 base, J lost 11 bases, and 5 bases lay in between. This CDR3 is built from 11 residues. CDR3 nucleotides: TGTGCCAGCAGCCAAGGGTGGAAACTGTTTTTT. It codes for CASSQGWKLFF.

This clone was seen only once. This chain links TRBV7-9 with TRBJ1-5, with D tentatively TRBD1 (5 bases). Germline CDR1 and CDR2: SEHNR and FQNEAQ (reference sequence). The V end was cut by 4 bases, the J end by 6 bases, with 16 bases between. The CDR3 sequence is 15 residues long. The CDR3 DNA sequence: TGTGCCAGCAGCTCAGAAGGGGCGTCAAGTCAGCCCCAGCATTTT. This gives the protein CASSSEGASSQPQHF.